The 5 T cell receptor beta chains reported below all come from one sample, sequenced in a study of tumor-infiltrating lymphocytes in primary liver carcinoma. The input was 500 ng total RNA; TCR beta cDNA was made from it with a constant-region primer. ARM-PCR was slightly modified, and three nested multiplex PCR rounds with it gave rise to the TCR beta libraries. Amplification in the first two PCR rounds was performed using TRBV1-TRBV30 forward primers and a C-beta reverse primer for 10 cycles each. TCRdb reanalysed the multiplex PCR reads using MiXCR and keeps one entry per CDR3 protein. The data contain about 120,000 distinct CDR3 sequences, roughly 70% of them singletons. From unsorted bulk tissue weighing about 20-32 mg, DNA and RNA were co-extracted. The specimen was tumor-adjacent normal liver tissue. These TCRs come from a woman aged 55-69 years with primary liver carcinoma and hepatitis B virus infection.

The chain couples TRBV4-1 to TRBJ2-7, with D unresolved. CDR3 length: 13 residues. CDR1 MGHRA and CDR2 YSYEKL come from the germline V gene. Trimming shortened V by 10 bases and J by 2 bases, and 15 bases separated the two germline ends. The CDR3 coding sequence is TGCGCCAACATCCAAGGTCCACCCTACGAGCAGTACTTC. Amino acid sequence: CANIQGPPYEQYF.

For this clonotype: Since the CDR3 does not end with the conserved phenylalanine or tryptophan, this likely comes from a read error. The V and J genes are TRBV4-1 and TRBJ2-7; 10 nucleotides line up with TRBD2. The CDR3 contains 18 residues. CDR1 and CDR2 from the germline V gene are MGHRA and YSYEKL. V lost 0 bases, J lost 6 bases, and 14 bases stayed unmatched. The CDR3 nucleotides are TGCGCCAGCAGCCAAGATCGGGGGAGTACTAGCGGGAACTGCGAGCAGTACCTC. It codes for CASSQDRGSTSGNCEQYL.

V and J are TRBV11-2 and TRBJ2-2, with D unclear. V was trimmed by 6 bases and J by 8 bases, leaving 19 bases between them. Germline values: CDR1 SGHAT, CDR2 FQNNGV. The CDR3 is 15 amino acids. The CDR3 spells CASSSLRSSMGELFF. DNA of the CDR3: TGTGCCAGCAGTTCGCTACGGTCAAGCATGGGGGAGCTGTTTTTT.

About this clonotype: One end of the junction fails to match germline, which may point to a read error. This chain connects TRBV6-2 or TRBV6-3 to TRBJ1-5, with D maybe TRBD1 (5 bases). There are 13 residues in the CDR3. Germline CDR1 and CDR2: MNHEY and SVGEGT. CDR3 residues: CASSGTDIKPRHF. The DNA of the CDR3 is TGTGCCAGCAGTGGGACGGATATTAAGCCCCGGCATTTT.

Written as DNA, the CDR3 is TGCAGTGCTACACTAGCGGGGTCAACCGAGCAGTACTTC. Protein product: CSATLAGSTEQYF. The chain links TRBV20-1 to TRBJ2-7; TRBD2 matches 10 bases. The junction had 6 bases not matched to a gene; V was cut back by 4 bases and J by 6 bases. This CDR3 is built from 13 residues. CDR1 and CDR2 from the germline V gene are DFQATT and SNEGSKA (reference sequence).